The rows below give T cell receptor beta chains drawn from one sample of a study of blood T cell repertoires in COVID-19. The data were produced by immunoSEQ multiplex PCR, yet TCRdb's version contains in-frame clones alone and is incomplete. The top ten clones hold less than 8% of a sample with over 100,000 clones, approximately 84% of them seen once. Specimen: peripheral blood. The receptors originated from a woman aged 45-60 years with acute or convalescent COVID-19. Both conserved end residues are part of each CDR3. D genes are given only for firm matches. Clone size, where shown, is once, few, many, or a class for clones that have expanded.

j_gene,abundance,d_gene,v_gene,CDR3nt,CDR3aa
TRBJ1-1,once,TRBD1,TRBV5-1,TGCGCCAGCAGCCAAGGGACAGAACTCACTGAAGCTTTCTTT,CASSQGTELTEAFF
TRBJ1-1,-,TRBD1,TRBV6-1,TGTGCCAGCAGTGAAGCGGGGACAGGGGGCCAGAACACTGAAGCTTTCTTT,CASSEAGTGGQNTEAFF
TRBJ1-2,-,TRBD1,TRBV11-2,TGTGCCAGCAGCTTAGCAGGGAAGGGGGCCTATGGCTACACCTTC,CASSLAGKGAYGYTF
TRBJ1-2,-,-,TRBV2,TGTGCCAGCAGACCCACCCAGGGCTCAGGCTACACCTTC,CASRPTQGSGYTF
TRBJ1-2,-,-,TRBV2,TGTGCCAGCAGTGAAGATCCCTACTATGGCTACACCTTC,CASSEDPYYGYTF
TRBJ1-5,-,TRBD1,TRBV3-1/TRBV3-2,TGTGCCAGCAGCTACAGGGGAAATCAGCCCCAGCATTTT,CASSYRGNQPQHF
TRBJ2-1,-,TRBD1,TRBV9,TGTGCCAGCAGCGGACAGGGGGCCCCCCGGGGCAATGAGCAGTTCTTC,CASSGQGAPRGNEQFF
TRBJ2-7,-,TRBD2,TRBV27,TGTGCCAGCAGTTATCTGGGGACTAGCGGGGGGTCCTACGAGCAGTACTTC,CASSYLGTSGGSYEQYF
TRBJ1-2,-,TRBD1,TRBV6-1,TGTGCCAGCAGTGAAGCAACCGACAGGGGACTATACTATGGCTACACCTTC,CASSEATDRGLYYGYTF
TRBJ2-3,-,TRBD2,TRBV24-1,TGTGCCACCAGAGATAGCGGGGGGGCCGGGGATACGCAGTATTTT,CATRDSGGAGDTQYF
TRBJ2-1,-,-,TRBV15,TGTGCCACCAGCGACACTCTACAGGCGATAGACAATGAGCAGTTCTTC,CATSDTLQAIDNEQFF
TRBJ1-5,-,-,TRBV4-2,TGTGCCAGCAGCCAGTCAGTGAATCAGCCCCAGCATTTT,CASSQSVNQPQHF
TRBJ2-1,-,-,TRBV4-1,TGCGCCAGCAGCCAAGATCCGGCAGGGGGGTCCTACAATGAGCAGTTCTTC,CASSQDPAGGSYNEQFF
TRBJ2-3,-,-,TRBV14,TGTGCCAGCAGCCAAGGGAGGAGCACAGATACGCAGTATTTT,CASSQGRSTDTQYF
TRBJ1-4,-,-,TRBV5-8,TGTGCCAGCAGCTTTAGTGCGGGGCGGGAAAAACTGTTTTTT,CASSFSAGREKLFF
TRBJ1-2,-,-,TRBV18,TGTGCCAGCTCACCTGCGGAGAACTATGGCTACACCTTC,CASSPAENYGYTF
TRBJ1-1,-,TRBD1,TRBV3-1/TRBV3-2,TGTGCCAGCAGCCCACATTGGGACAGGGGAACTGAAGCTTTCTTT,CASSPHWDRGTEAFF
TRBJ1-1,-,-,TRBV12-3/TRBV12-4,TGTGCCAGCAGCCAGGGGTATGAAGCTTTCTTT,CASSQGYEAFF
TRBJ1-1,-,-,TRBV29-1,TGCAGCGTTGGCCAGGTCACTGAAGCTTTCTTT,CSVGQVTEAFF
TRBJ1-4,-,-,TRBV28,TGTGCCAGCAGTTTGACAGGTTACGAAAAACTGTTTTTT,CASSLTGYEKLFF
TRBJ1-1,-,-,TRBV3-1/TRBV3-2,TGTGCCAGCAGCCAAGGACTGGGGGGCACTGAAGCTTTCTTT,CASSQGLGGTEAFF
TRBJ1-5,once,-,TRBV10-3,TGTGCCATCAGTCAGGACAGCAAGAATCAGCCCCAGCATTTT,CAISQDSKNQPQHF
TRBJ1-5,-,-,TRBV6-5,TGTGCCAGCAGTCCCGGACAGCACCGCAATCAGCCCCAGCATTTT,CASSPGQHRNQPQHF
TRBJ2-1,-,TRBD2,TRBV7-2,TGTGCCAGCAGCTTAGGAGGGACTATCTCCTACAATGAGCAGTTCTTC,CASSLGGTISYNEQFF
TRBJ2-7,-,TRBD2,TRBV6-5,TGTGCCAGCAGGTCTAGCGGGGGGGACTACGAGCAGTACTTC,CASRSSGGDYEQYF
TRBJ2-2,-,-,TRBV7-2,TGTGCCAGCAGCTTCGGGACAAACACCGGGGAGCTGTTTTTT,CASSFGTNTGELFF